This T cell receptor beta chain was sequenced during a study of blood T cell repertoires in COVID-19 (dated by TCRdb to 2019 to 2021). Notes on the research overall: Samples from collaborators originated in the United States, Italy and Spain and spanned both the acute and convalescent phases of COVID-19. The material from the prospective study consisted of cDNA or gDNA derived from T cells, B-cell-depleted T cells, or PBMCs. The samples were drawn from the first 160 participants of the ongoing ImmuneRACE study and from some 1,300 subjects provided by 6 global collaborators. Where HLA class I and class II types were available, the types were taken from metadata supplied by the sample provider, not from assay-based typing. The dataset comprised deeply sampled blood TCRbeta repertoires from subjects exposed to, actively infected with, or recovered from COVID-19. A freely available public database, intended as a resource for researchers studying the immune response to SARS-CoV-2, is where the repertoires were released. Sample metadata almost always included a de-identified subject ID, COVID-19 status, age in years and sex.

TCRbeta CDR3 regions were amplified from genomic DNA by means of the immunoSEQ Assay, a bias-controlled multiplex PCR. On the study's bioinformatics: The number of nucleated cells in each sample was estimated by amplification of reference gene primers within the assay. Sequence reads were collapsed and filtered to measure the absolute abundance of every unique TCRbeta CDR3 rearrangement. Productive Simpson clonality was computed per sample as the square root of Simpson's diversity index over productive rearrangements. TCRdb mirrors the immuneACCESS table, restricted to in-frame sequences. Some clones are absent from its copies; in checked studies, under half trace to an unresolved V gene, and the reason for the others is unknown. The DNA gave D and trimming, while V, J and clone size come from that table. The sample contains 250,000 to 350,000 clones, 88% of them found a single time. The ten top clones hold about 11% of the sample.

The CDR3, cysteine through phenylalanine, is 15 amino acids long. The CDR3 DNA has 45 bases and is translated from base 1. From V the trimming removes 5 bases and from J it removes 5 bases, while the gene matches leave 7 bases of the junction unaccounted for. CDR1 and CDR2 are read off the germline V gene as SGHVS and FNYEAQ. At one collaborating source in Seattle, patients were enrolled during active infection and were followed longitudinally through the course of disease. The collaborating institutions used their own protocols to collect whole blood in K2EDTA tubes. For TCRbeta analysis, collaborators shipped samples as frozen whole blood, isolated PBMCs, or DNA extracted from either of those sample types. Beyond this particular receptor, the publication reports: The quantity of clinical and demographic metadata differed by source and by participant and was supplied without curation.

This clone showed up just once. No antigen is known for it. It has no much larger one-base neighbor in the sample; base qualities were not kept. Sequencing was performed on peripheral blood. This receptor was obtained from a woman in her twenties or thirties with COVID-19, enrolled during active disease. The receptor chain draws on TRBV7-6 and TRBJ2-2; the central 8 bases match TRBD1. The CDR3 amino acid sequence is: CASSARDRRTGELFF. In nucleotides, the sequence is TGTGCCAGCAGCGCCCGGGACAGGAGGACCGGGGAGCTGTTTTTT.